This TCR beta chain is drawn from a study of blood T cell repertoires in COVID-19. Study-level background: Specimens from acute and convalescent COVID-19 originated in the United States, Italy and Spain. In each case, the material was cDNA or gDNA derived from T cells, B-cell-depleted T cells, or PBMCs.

Authors' methods: For nucleated cells, counts were estimated from reference gene primer amplification. The data were produced by immunoSEQ multiplex PCR, yet TCRdb's version contains in-frame clones alone and is incomplete. The V and J calls and clone size were taken over from that table, and D and trimming were inferred from the DNA. The sample includes under 350,000 clones, 80% to 90% seen only once; the top ten take 9.5% to 12%. This CDR3 has 14 amino acids. CDR1 LNHDA and CDR2 SQIVND come from the germline V gene (reference sequence). The ends were cut back, 3 bases at V and 5 bases at J, with 13 bases in the middle.

Sequencing was performed on peripheral blood. The V and J genes are TRBV19 and TRBJ2-5, with a weak D call TRBD2 (6 bases). This receptor was identified in a woman in her seventies with acute or convalescent COVID-19. The CDR3 protein is CASSIPGGRETQYF. CDR3 DNA sequence: TGTGCCAGTAGTATCCCCGGAGGGAGGGAGACCCAGTACTTC.